These 25 T cell receptor beta chains share one sample of origin, sequenced in a study of OX40 agonist ivuxolimab in advanced cancers. Only in-frame clones appear in the TCRdb table, and some are missing; sequencing was by immunoSEQ multiplex PCR. The sample holds 65,000 to 100,000 clones, around 84% seen once. The starting material was CD4+ or CD8+ T cells sorted from blood, obtained in a trial of the OX40 agonist ivuxolimab. The receptors originated from an adult with an advanced solid tumor such as melanoma, head and neck, liver or kidney cancer.

The chain carries TRBV28 and TRBJ1-4, with 7 bases matching TRBD1. This CDR3 comprises 13 residues. CDR1 and CDR2 (germline): MDHEN, SYDVKM. V lost 8 bases to trimming and J lost 4 bases; unmatched junction nucleotides: 4. The CDR3 loop reads CASETGINEKLFF. Written as DNA, the CDR3 is TGTGCCAGCGAGACAGGGATTAATGAAAAACTGTTTTTT.

The rearrangement uses TRBV25-1 and TRBJ1-2; D call uncertain. The length of the CDR3 is 11 residues. Deletions cut 3 bases from V and 5 bases from J, with 4 bases between. Germline CDR1 is MGHDK and CDR2 is SYGVNS. CDR3 in DNA: TGTGCCAGCAGTGATGGGTATGGCTACACCTTC. Its protein is CASSDGYGYTF.

The chain has TRBV5-1 and TRBJ1-2; 8 bases are a match to TRBD1. The J segment lost 7 bases and the V segment lost 0 bases, leaving 5 bases of the junction unmatched. The CDR3 has 14 residues. CDR1 is SGHRS, CDR2 YFSETQ, per germline. DNA for the CDR3: TGCGCCAGCAGCTTGGAGGGCACAGGGGGTGGCTACACCTTC. Translating gives CASSLEGTGGGYTF.

The chain uses TRBV14 and TRBJ2-1; D tentatively reads TRBD1 or TRBD2 (5 bases each). Germline lookup yields CDR1 SGHDN and CDR2 FVKESK. The V end was cut by 6 bases, the J end by 9 bases, with 21 bases between. The CDR3 length is 15 residues. The CDR3 here is CASSVVEGFRVEQFF. The CDR3 DNA sequence: TGTGCCAGCAGTGTTGTAGAGGGCTTCAGGGTTGAGCAGTTCTTC.

This clone was detected only once. This chain links TRBV27 with TRBJ1-1; D is possibly TRBD1 (5 bases). Germline CDR1 and CDR2: MNHEY and SMNVEV (reference sequence). The CDR3 is made up of 12 amino acids. V shed 2 bases and J shed 8 bases, with 9 bases lying between them. The CDR3 DNA is TGTGCCAGCAGTTTAAACCGACAGGAAGCTTTCTTT. Its translation is CASSLNRQEAFF.

This clone occurred once. This chain uses TRBV4-2 with TRBJ2-3; D not certain. V shed 1 base and J shed 4 bases, with 12 bases lying between them. Germline CDR1 is LGHNA and CDR2 is YNFKEQ. The CDR3 length is 15 residues. The CDR3 spells CASSQARESADTQYF. Written as DNA, the CDR3 is TGTGCCAGCAGCCAAGCCCGAGAGAGCGCAGATACGCAGTATTTT.

V is TRBV27 and J is TRBJ2-5, with a tentative D call TRBD1 (6 bases). The end of the DNA fits TRBJ2-7 better, so the J call may be wrong. The CDR3 runs to 13 residues. Germline V gene lookup returns CDR1 MNHEY and CDR2 SMNVEV (reference sequence). The CDR3 DNA reads as TGTGCCAGCAGTTGGGACACTTCCTACGAGCAGTACTTC. This gives the protein CASSWDTSYEQYF.

Here the CDR3 DNA reads TGTGCCACCAGCAGACAAGGGAGAGCTGACTCTGGGGCCAACGTCCTGACTTTC. This translates into CATSRQGRADSGANVLTF. This chain links TRBV15 with TRBJ2-6, with D possibly TRBD2 on 5 matching bases. V was cut by 2 bases and J by 0 bases, with 14 bases left in between. CDR1 is LNHNV and CDR2 is YYDKDF in the germline V gene (reference sequence). The CDR3 has 18 residues.

In this sample, this clone turned up once. The J gene is TRBJ2-1, the V gene TRBV14, with 10 bases aligning to TRBD2. CDR1 and CDR2 (germline): SGHDN, FVKESK. The CDR3 is 15 residues long. The V and J ends lost 1 base and 6 bases, in that order; junction bases with no gene match: 3. CDR3 nucleotide sequence: TGTGCCAGCAGCCAAGGGACTAGCGGCTTCAATGAGCAGTTCTTC. This codes for CASSQGTSGFNEQFF.

The chain has TRBV4-1 and TRBJ1-1, with a weak D call TRBD1 (5 bases). The V end was cut by 0 bases, the J end by 0 bases, with 11 bases between. From germline, CDR1 is MGHRA and CDR2 YSYEKL. The CDR3 is 16 amino acids. The chain's CDR3 is CASSQDGKGMNTEAFF. The CDR3 nucleotides read TGCGCCAGCAGCCAAGATGGTAAGGGGATGAACACTGAAGCTTTCTTT.

DNA for the CDR3: TGTGCCAGCAGCTTAGCCGGGCCCCGTTCGGACAATGAGCAGTTCTTC. Protein sequence: CASSLAGPRSDNEQFF. This chain connects TRBV7-9 to TRBJ2-1; D remains unclear. From germline, CDR1 is SEHNR and CDR2 FQNEAQ (reference sequence). V was shortened by 0 bases and J by 5 bases, with 14 bases between the two germline ends. This CDR3 region has 16 residues.

The V and J genes are TRBV28 and TRBJ2-1; D not resolved. The CDR3 length is 12 residues. Trimming took off 4 bases at V and 6 bases at J, with 7 bases between the two ends. Germline V gene lookup returns CDR1 MDHEN and CDR2 SYDVKM. CDR3 sequence reads: CASSSDANEQFF. The CDR3, as DNA: TGTGCCAGCAGTTCTGATGCCAATGAGCAGTTCTTC.

The rearrangement links TRBV6-6 to TRBJ1-5; D perhaps matches TRBD1 (6 bases). Germline V gene lookup returns CDR1 MNHNY and CDR2 SVGAGI (reference sequence). CDR3 size: 16 residues. V gave up 3 bases and J gave up 6 bases, with 18 bases separating them. This chain's CDR3 is CASSYSQGREGQPQHF. The CDR3 DNA follows: TGTGCCAGCAGTTATTCTCAGGGGAGAGAGGGTCAGCCCCAGCATTTT.

CDR3 residues: CASSPRYGEKLFF. For the CDR3, the DNA is TGTGCCAGCTCACCACGGTACGGGGAAAAACTGTTTTTT. V usage is TRBV18 and J usage is TRBJ1-4; D remains ambiguous. Germline V gives CDR1 KGHSH, CDR2 LQKENI. Trimming removed 1 base from V and 8 bases from J, with 8 bases in between. CDR3 length: 13 amino acids.

J is TRBJ2-3 and V is TRBV6-6; 11 bases are a match to TRBD2. Trimming cost V 5 bases and J 14 bases; bases outside gene matches: 15. CDR1 is MNHNY, CDR2 SVGAGI, per germline (reference sequence). CDR3 size: 15 residues. CDR3: CASSTELAGAPWSYF. The DNA of the CDR3 is TGTGCCAGCAGTACCGAACTAGCGGGGGCCCCCTGGTCGTATTTT.

The chain combines TRBV11-2 with TRBJ2-2; no firm D call. Germline V gene sequence: CDR1 SGHAT, CDR2 FQNNGV. The CDR3 has 15 amino acids. The germline V and J ends were trimmed by 5 bases and 4 bases, with 14 bases remaining between them. The CDR3 spells CASSDRAPGTGELFF. CDR3 nucleotides: TGTGCCAGCAGCGACCGGGCCCCAGGCACCGGGGAGCTGTTTTTT. Full variable domain (remainder filled in from reference TRBV11-2 and TRBJ2-2): EAGVAQSPRYKIIEKRQSVAFWCNPISGHATLYWYQQILGQGPKLLIQFQNNGVVDDSQLPKDRFSAERLKGVDSTLKIQPAKLEDSAVYLCASSDRAPGTGELFFGEGSRLTVL.

The rearrangement uses TRBV5-6 and TRBJ2-1; the match to TRBD2 covers 8 bases. This CDR3 has 16 amino acids. Germline CDR1 SGHDT, CDR2 YYEEEE. Trimming at V came to 2 bases and at J to 5 bases, leaving 9 bases not matched to a gene. The CDR3 sequence: CASSFSRRGVDNEQFF. DNA for the CDR3: TGTGCCAGCAGCTTCTCCCGGCGGGGGGTGGACAATGAGCAGTTCTTC.

The chain combines TRBV18 with TRBJ2-7; no clear D. The CDR3 is made up of 13 amino acids. Trimming cost V 3 bases and J 2 bases, with 8 bases left between them. CDR1 and CDR2 from the germline V gene are KGHSH and LQKENI. CDR3 bases: TGTGCCAGCTCACCCAACAGCCCCTACGAGCAGTACGTC. It specifies CASSPNSPYEQYV.

The chain's CDR3 is CATSSIFQGAGYTF. Here the CDR3 DNA reads TGTGCCACCAGCAGCATATTCCAGGGGGCCGGCTACACCTTC. The rearrangement uses TRBV15 and TRBJ1-2, with TRBD1 identical over 8 bases. Losses at the gene ends were 3 bases for V and 8 bases for J; bases not matched to a gene: 8. Germline CDR1 and CDR2: LNHNV and YYDKDF (reference sequence). The CDR3 length is 14 residues.

The chain carries TRBV28 and TRBJ1-5; D gene unclear. V was shortened by 8 bases and J by 0 bases, with 11 bases between the two germline ends. Germline lookup yields CDR1 MDHEN and CDR2 SYDVKM. CDR3 size: 14 residues. The CDR3 DNA is TGTGCCAGCCATCCGGACGGTAGCAATCAGCCCCAGCATTTT. It is translated as CASHPDGSNQPQHF.

The chain uses TRBV7-9 and TRBJ1-1, with a possible D match to TRBD1 (5 bases). This CDR3 is 14 amino acids long. Between the trimmed V and J ends, which lost 5 bases and 5 bases, there was a span of 15 bases. Germline-derived CDR1 and CDR2 are SEHNR and FQNEAQ (reference sequence). The CDR3, as DNA: TGTGCCAGCAGCCCCCAGGCGGGGGATACTGAAGCTTTCTTT. Translation: CASSPQAGDTEAFF. The full variable domain, its missing parts supplied by reference TRBV7-9 and TRBJ1-1, is DTGVSQNPRHKITKRGQNVTFRCDPISEHNRLYWYRQTLGQGPEFLTYFQNEAQLEKSRLLSDRFSAERPKGSFSTLEIQRTEQGDSAMYLCASSPQAGDTEAFFGQGTRLTVV.

The chain recombines TRBV6-5 with TRBJ2-7; TRBD1 aligns across 11 bases. Looked up from germline, CDR1 is MNHEY and CDR2 is SVGAGI. J gave up 4 bases and V 6 bases, and 2 bases lay outside the gene matches. The CDR3 contains 13 residues. CDR3 in DNA: TGTGCCAGCAGGGGACAGGGGGGGTACGAGCAGTACTTC. This encodes CASRGQGGYEQYF.

The V gene is TRBV5-1, the J gene TRBJ2-5; D could derive from TRBD1 or TRBD2 (5 bases each). The V end was cut by 5 bases, the J end by 2 bases, with 19 bases between. This CDR3 has 16 residues. CDR1 is SGHRS, CDR2 YFSETQ, per germline. The chain's CDR3 is CASRDGTKPFQETQYF. Here the CDR3 DNA reads TGCGCCAGCAGGGACGGGACCAAACCTTTTCAAGAGACCCAGTACTTC.

The chain couples TRBV6-6 to TRBJ2-2, with unresolved D. Germline CDR1 is MNHNY and CDR2 is SVGAGI (reference sequence). V gave up 7 bases and J gave up 7 bases, with 7 bases separating them. The CDR3 spans 11 residues. The CDR3 nucleotides are TGTGCCAGCATGTCGGACGGGGAGCTGTTTTTT. Translation gives CASMSDGELFF.

This CDR3 is CASSAQGIRSGSSPLHF. The CDR3 DNA sequence: TGTGCCAGCAGCGCCCAGGGTATAAGGTCGGGGAGTTCACCCCTCCACTTT. The chain is built from TRBV9 and TRBJ1-6; D may be TRBD1 (5 bases). The CDR3 contains 17 residues. The V end lost 3 bases, the J end lost 9 bases, and 22 bases lay between the germline ends. Per germline, CDR1 SGDLS and CDR2 YYNGEE.